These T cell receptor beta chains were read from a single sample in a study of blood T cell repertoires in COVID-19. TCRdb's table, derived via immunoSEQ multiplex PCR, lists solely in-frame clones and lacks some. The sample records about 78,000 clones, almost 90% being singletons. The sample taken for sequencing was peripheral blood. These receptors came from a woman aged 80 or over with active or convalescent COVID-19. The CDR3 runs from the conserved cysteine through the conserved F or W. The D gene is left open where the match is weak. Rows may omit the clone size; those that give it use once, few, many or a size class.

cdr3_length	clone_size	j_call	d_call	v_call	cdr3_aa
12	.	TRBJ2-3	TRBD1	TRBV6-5	CASSLRGITQYF
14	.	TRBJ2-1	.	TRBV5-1	CASSRGDYGNEQFF
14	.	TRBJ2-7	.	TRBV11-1	CASSLSGHSYEQYF
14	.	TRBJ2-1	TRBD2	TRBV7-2	CASSLTTSGLEQFF
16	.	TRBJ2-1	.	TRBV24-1	CATSDLGPGAYNEQFF
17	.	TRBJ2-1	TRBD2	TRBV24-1	CATSDFAGGSSYNEQFF
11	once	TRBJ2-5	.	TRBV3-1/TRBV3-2	CASSSRETQYF
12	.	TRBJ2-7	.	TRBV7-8	CASSPTTYEQYF
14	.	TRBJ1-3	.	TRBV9	CASSGQASGNTIYF
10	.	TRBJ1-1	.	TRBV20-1	CSARDNEAFF
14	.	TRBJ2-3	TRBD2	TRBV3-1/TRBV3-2	CASSQREGTDTQYF
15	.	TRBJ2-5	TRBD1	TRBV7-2	CASSLGGQGAETQYF
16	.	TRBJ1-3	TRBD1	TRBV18	CASSPTRGNDGNTIYF
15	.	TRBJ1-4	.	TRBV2	CASNTGRGVNEKLFF
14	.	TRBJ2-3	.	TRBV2	CASSERARGDTQYF
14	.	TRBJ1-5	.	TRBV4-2	CASSQSAGDQPQHF
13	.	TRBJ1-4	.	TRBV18	CASSPSEDEKLFF
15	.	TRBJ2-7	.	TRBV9	CASSTQTEPTGEQYF
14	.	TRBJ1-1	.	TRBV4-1	CASSQGGGNTEAFF
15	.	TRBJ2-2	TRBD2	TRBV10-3	CAISAGLAGTGELFF
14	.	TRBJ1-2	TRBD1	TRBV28	CASTRRTGNYGYTF
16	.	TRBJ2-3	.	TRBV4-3	CASSQEYITFPDTQYF
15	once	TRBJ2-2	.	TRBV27	CASSLIQANTGELFF
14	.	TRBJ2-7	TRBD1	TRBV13	CASSLGLGGFEQYF